This entry describes one T cell receptor (beta chain). The antigen remains undetermined. This record belongs to a study of blood T cells in healthy people across ages. General study findings and limits: Unknown CMV status may confound age-related changes in expanded clones. The authors considered diversity estimates from one million T cells to be underestimates.

The CDR3 runs 19 residues. Trimming took 2 bases from V and 6 from J, leaving 26 bases between them. Per the germline V gene, CDR1 is SNHLY and CDR2 is FYNNEI. Alongside a J-beta primer mix, a sample-barcoded 5' primer served in a second PCR lasting about 6 to 11 cycles. The authors tagged each cDNA molecule using a template-switch adaptor with 12 random nucleotides. TCRdb recomputed calls from the 5' RACE reads with MiXCR, one row per CDR3 protein. The data show around 870,000 distinct CDR3 sequences, more than 25% seen once. Sequenced input: blood. The chain joins TRBV2 to TRBJ2-4; D remains ambiguous. The source is a woman older than 75 in good health. CDR3 sequence: CASSEHHFRTVRVGNIQYF. Here the CDR3 DNA reads TGTGCCAGCAGTGAACATCATTTCCGAACCGTCCGTGTTGGAAACATTCAGTACTTC.